This T cell receptor (beta chain) was sequenced in a study of human T cells and chemical hapten exposure. As originally analysed: Counts of TCRs in each sample centred on a median of approximately 100,000 and extended from roughly 25,000 to 750,000. A single record per CDR3 protein comes from TCRdb applying MiXCR to the RACE reads. For this entry, the V and J calls and clone size follow TCRdb and not the study's own pipeline. The sample lists more than 60,000 distinct CDR3 sequences; over 7% were seen once. This sample's time point: healthy volunteer bleed at 6 weeks. The authors' total RNA extraction used unfractionated whole blood. Sequencing used whole blood. The source is a male donor in good health. Some clones in this sample may be carry-over from other donors' samples.

In DNA, the CDR3 is TGTGCCACCAACCCGAACCGGGCCGCGACAACCTACGAGCAGTACTTC. Protein sequence: CATNPNRAATTYEQYF. The chain couples TRBV24-1 to TRBJ2-7; D gene unclear. In germline, CDR1 is KGHDR, CDR2 SFDVKD. This CDR3 has 16 amino acids. V was cut by 8 bases and J by 2 bases, with 21 bases left in between.